These 27 T cell receptor beta chains were all obtained from the same sample, sequenced in a study of T cell repertoires in cytomegalovirus infection (dated by TCRdb to about 2019). In light of the paper, this sample's treatment or condition label describes: in vitro stimulation with specific CMV peptide epitopes to enrich CMV-specific T cells. For these receptors, no antigen is known. Sequenced on an Illumina HiSeq 1500. The raw public reads went through TCRdb reprocessing: fastp at Q25, MiXCR clone calling, in-frame beta chains kept. Merged by CDR3 protein, the rows form single entries marked with the most common genes and DNA. The sample has around 900,000 distinct CDR3 sequences on record, approximately 31% of them singletons. The ten largest clones capture about an eighth of the sample. The sequencing used cultured CD8+ T cells from PBMCs, collected from culture after CMV antigen stimulation. These TCRs come from a human donor in good health (CMV status not recorded). Some clones in this sample may be carry-over from other donors' samples.

The genes are TRBV7-9 and TRBJ2-7, with D possibly TRBD2 on 5 matching bases. The CDR3 sequence is 15 residues long. CDR1 and CDR2 (germline): SEHNR, FQNEAQ (reference sequence). Trimming left V 7 bases short and J 7 bases short, with 23 bases between. The CDR3 sequence is CASTPEKAAAWEQYF. DNA of the CDR3: TGTGCCAGCACCCCGGAAAAAGCGGCCGCCTGGGAGCAGTACTTC.

This clonotype was detected many times. The chain recombines TRBV7-9 with TRBJ2-5; a weak D match, TRBD2 (5 bases). Germline CDR1 and CDR2: SEHNR and FQNEAQ (reference sequence). Trimming cost V 7 bases and J 2 bases, with 14 bases left between them. The CDR3 is 14 residues long. CDR3 sequence (DNA): TGTGCCAGCATCGATATCCGGGGTCAAGAGACCCAGTACTTC. As protein: CASIDIRGQETQYF.

This clonotype has ten or more counts. The V gene is TRBV7-9, the J gene TRBJ1-2, with TRBD1 matching 8 bases. Germline trimming cut 1 base from V and 4 bases from J; bases unmatched to any gene: 2. The CDR3 contains 14 residues. Germline CDR1 SEHNR, CDR2 FQNEAQ (reference sequence). The DNA of the CDR3 is TGTGCCAGCAGCTTAGTAGGGACAGGCTATGGCTACACCTTC. Protein sequence: CASSLVGTGYGYTF.

Concerning this clonotype itself: Being one base from a much bigger clone, this may be a read error. The V and J genes are TRBV19 and TRBJ2-6; the D is unclear. This CDR3 spans 14 amino acids. CDR1 is LNHDA, CDR2 SQIVND, per germline (reference sequence). CDR3 amino acids: CASSIGSGTNVLTF. The CDR3 DNA is TGTGCCAGTAGTATCGGCTCTGGGACCAACGTCCTGACTTTC.

V usage is TRBV4-3 and J usage is TRBJ1-1; TRBD1 might be the D (5 bases). Per germline, CDR1 LGHNA and CDR2 YSLEER. The ends were cut back, 4 bases at V and 3 bases at J, with 15 bases in the middle. The CDR3 has 15 amino acids. The CDR3 is CASSPQRQGDTEAFF. The CDR3 DNA reads TGCGCCAGCAGCCCACAACGCCAGGGCGACACTGAAGCTTTCTTT.

This clonotype was detected ten times or more. Here the CDR3 DNA reads TGTGCCAGCAGCCCCCGGGCCACGCCTAGCCCCACAGATACGCAGTATTTT. This encodes CASSPRATPSPTDTQYF. The chain recombines TRBV7-6 with TRBJ2-3; a weak D match, TRBD2 (5 bases). The germline V gene encodes CDR1 SGHVS and CDR2 FNYEAQ. V was clipped by 5 bases and J by 2 bases, with 20 bases between them. The CDR3 has 17 amino acids.

The chain carries TRBV6-2 or TRBV6-3 and TRBJ1-4; TRBD1 might be the D (6 bases). CDR3 size: 14 residues. Trimming took off 5 bases at V and 6 bases at J, with 13 bases between the two ends. Germline CDR1 reads MNHEY; CDR2 reads SVGEGT. Here the CDR3 DNA reads TGTGCCAGCAGTAACAGGGACGTGGATGAAAAACTGTTTTTT. Translated, it gives CASSNRDVDEKLFF.

The chain has TRBV12-3 or TRBV12-4 and TRBJ1-1, with D unclear. This CDR3 region has 13 residues. V was clipped by 1 base and J by 8 bases, with 11 bases between them. The CDR3 sequence: CASSLGPQWEAFF. Here the CDR3 DNA reads TGTGCCAGCAGTTTAGGACCCCAATGGGAAGCTTTCTTT.

This sequence joins TRBV27 and TRBJ1-4; no clear D gene. Trimming stripped 0 bases from V and 6 bases from J, with 11 bases between. This CDR3 has 15 residues. Germline CDR1 is MNHEY and CDR2 is SMNVEV (reference sequence). The CDR3 DNA sequence: TGTGCCAGCAGTTTATCGGCAGAGATGGATGAAAAACTGTTTTTT. Protein product: CASSLSAEMDEKLFF.

This clonotype has only a few counts. Relative to the germline gene, one junction end is altered; a read error may explain this. The rearrangement uses TRBV7-6 and TRBJ1-1; 7 bases align to TRBD1. CDR1 SGHVS and CDR2 FNYEAQ come from the germline V gene. This CDR3 comprises 15 residues. The CDR3 DNA is TGTGCTAGCAGCCGATTTCAGGGGGTGAACACTGAAGCTTTCTTT. This translates into CASSRFQGVNTEAFF.

The table lists this clonotype with a few counts. The chain has TRBV6-1 and TRBJ2-3, with 12 nucleotides matching TRBD2. Germline CDR1 and CDR2: MNHNS and SASEGT. The CDR3 has 21 residues. Trimming removed 2 bases from V and 0 bases from J; junction bases left unmatched: 15. Here the CDR3 DNA reads TGTGCCAGCAGTGAAACCGTGGGACTAGCGGGCCAGGGGCAAAGCACAGATACGCAGTATTTT. Translating it yields CASSETVGLAGQGQSTDTQYF.

The rearrangement uses TRBV27 and TRBJ2-2, with 9 bases aligning to TRBD1. Germline values: CDR1 MNHEY, CDR2 SMNVEV (reference sequence). The CDR3 spans 16 residues. The V gene end was trimmed by 2 bases and the J gene end by 5 bases; junction bases not matched to a gene: 6. CDR3 nucleotide sequence: TGTGCCAGCAGTTTAAGGGACAGGGTAGGAACCGGGGAGCTGTTTTTT. It yields the protein CASSLRDRVGTGELFF.

V is TRBV20-1 and J is TRBJ2-1; the D gene could be TRBD1 or TRBD2 (5 bases each). This CDR3 has 13 amino acids. Germline V gene lookup returns CDR1 DFQATT and CDR2 SNEGSKA (reference sequence). Trimming took 3 bases from V and 6 from J, leaving 12 bases between them. The CDR3: CSASGGDGNEQFF. In DNA form, the CDR3 reads TGCAGTGCTAGTGGGGGAGATGGCAATGAGCAGTTCTTC.

As regards this clonotype: One junction end does not reproduce the germline sequence, and a read error may be involved. The chain couples TRBV6-1 to TRBJ2-1; 10 positions match TRBD1. CDR3 length: 15 residues. Germline V lookup: CDR1 MNHNS, CDR2 SASEGT. CDR3 in amino acids: CASSDWDRGYHEQFF. The CDR3 nucleotides read TGTGCCAGCAGTGATTGGGACAGGGGCTACCATGAGCAGTTCTTC.

In its sample, this clonotype was seen a few times. V and J are TRBV7-8 and TRBJ2-2; 8 positions agree with TRBD1. The CDR3 has 16 residues. Germline V lookup: CDR1 SGHVS, CDR2 FQNEAQ. The junction had 11 bases not matched to a gene; V was cut back by 5 bases and J by 6 bases. CDR3 DNA sequence: TGTGCCAGCAGCCATACGTCCAGGGGGCTTGCCGGGGAGCTGTTTTTT. Protein product: CASSHTSRGLAGELFF. Variable domain in full (rest from reference TRBV7-8 and TRBJ2-2): GAGVSQSPRYKVAKRGQDVALRCDPISGHVSLFWYQQALGQGPEFLTYFQNEAQLDKSGLPSDRFFAERPEGSVSTLKIQRTQQEDSAVYLCASSHTSRGLAGELFFGEGSRLTVL.

This chain uses TRBV7-6 with TRBJ2-3; D gene unclear. V lost 2 bases to trimming and J lost 2 bases, with 11 bases between them. The germline CDR1 and CDR2 sequences are SGHVS and FNYEAQ. CDR3 length equals 15 residues. CDR3 region: CASSLLAIDTDTQYF. Here the CDR3 DNA reads TGTGCCAGCAGCTTACTGGCTATAGACACAGATACGCAGTATTTT.

Ten or more counts support this clonotype. The chain employs TRBV7-2 and TRBJ2-1; D is undetermined. Trimming pared 4 bases from V and 6 bases from J, leaving 13 bases between. Germline V gene data show CDR1 as SGHTA and CDR2 as FQGNSA. The CDR3 is 14 residues long. CDR3 DNA sequence: TGTGCCAGCAGCTCCCCGCTGGGGTCCAATGAGCAGTTCTTC. This gives the protein CASSSPLGSNEQFF.

This clonotype was seen more than once but under ten times. V usage is TRBV2 and J usage is TRBJ1-1, with TRBD1 as a possible D gene (6 bases). Germline assignment: CDR1 SNHLY and CDR2 FYNNEI. CDR3 length: 15 residues. Trimming removed 6 bases at V and 1 base at J, with 15 bases between. This CDR3 is CASSGQRDGNTEAFF. The CDR3 DNA sequence: TGTGCCAGCAGCGGACAGCGGGACGGGAACACTGAAGCTTTCTTT.

The chain couples TRBV25-1 to TRBJ1-5, with D possibly matching TRBD1 (5 bases). CDR3 length equals 13 residues. Trimming took off 4 bases at V and 7 bases at J, with 11 bases between the two ends. Germline V gene sequence: CDR1 MGHDK, CDR2 SYGVNS. Here the CDR3 DNA reads TGTGCCAGCAGTGGGGGCCTCGAACAGCCCCAGCATTTT. Its protein is CASSGGLEQPQHF.

This clonotype occurred a few times. The rearrangement links TRBV28 to TRBJ1-2, with a possible D match to TRBD1 (6 bases). Germline CDR1 and CDR2: MDHEN and SYDVKM. Between the trimmed V and J ends, which lost 6 bases and 3 bases, there was a span of 11 bases. The CDR3 length is 13 residues. Here the CDR3 reads CASSWEGDYGYTF. The CDR3 DNA follows: TGTGCCAGCAGCTGGGAGGGGGACTATGGCTACACCTTC.

This clonotype was detected once. The V gene is TRBV5-4, the J gene TRBJ2-1; no clear D gene. Per germline, CDR1 SGHNT and CDR2 YYREEE (reference sequence). The CDR3 length is 13 residues. The V end lost 1 base, the J end lost 6 bases, and 8 bases lay between the germline ends. Here the CDR3 DNA reads TGTGCCAGCAGCTTGTTGACGGGCAATGAGCAGTTCTTC. It codes for CASSLLTGNEQFF.

This clonotype was seen a handful of times. V usage is TRBV6-1 and J usage is TRBJ2-7, with a weak D call TRBD2 (6 bases). V was pared by 8 bases and J by 9 bases, with 20 bases between. The CDR3 extends over 13 amino acids. CDR1 MNHNS and CDR2 SASEGT come from the germline V gene. The CDR3, as DNA: TGTGCCAGCTGCAGGTCCCCAGTGGAGGGGCAGTACGTC. It translates to CASCRSPVEGQYV.

The chain recombines TRBV5-4 with TRBJ2-7; 14 nucleotides line up with TRBD2. Unmatched junction bases numbered 3, after V lost 4 bases and J lost 0 bases. CDR3 length: 16 amino acids. Per germline, CDR1 SGHNT and CDR2 YYREEE (reference sequence). This CDR3 is CASSLGLAGVSYEQYV. The CDR3 nucleotides are TGTGCCAGCAGCCTGGGACTAGCGGGGGTCTCCTACGAGCAGTACGTC.

This clonotype has just a few counts. DNA of the CDR3: TGTGCCAGCTTATACGGACAGGGGGCGGGTCGTGGCTACACCTTC. Protein: CASLYGQGAGRGYTF. V is TRBV28 and J is TRBJ1-2; TRBD1 aligns across 11 bases. Unmatched junction bases numbered 12, after V lost 8 bases and J lost 7 bases. The CDR3 spans 15 residues. Germline lookup yields CDR1 MDHEN and CDR2 SYDVKM.

This clonotype was picked up a small number of times. Germline is not matched at one junction end, which may reflect a read error. The CDR3 here is CAISDRDRDPKTGELFF. In nucleotides, the CDR3 is TGTGCCATCAGCGACCGGGACAGAGACCCGAAAACCGGGGAGCTGTTTTTT. V usage is TRBV10-3 and J usage is TRBJ2-2, with TRBD1 matching over 7 bases. The CDR3 extends over 17 amino acids. The germline CDR1 and CDR2 sequences are ENHRY and SYGVKD.

The chain employs TRBV19 and TRBJ2-2; 12 bases fit TRBD1. The junction had 13 bases not matched to a gene; V was cut back by 5 bases and J by 0 bases. CDR1 is LNHDA and CDR2 is SQIVND in the germline V gene (reference sequence). The CDR3 is 20 residues long. The CDR3: CASSSRPGTGGWPNTGELFF. CDR3 coding DNA: TGTGCCAGTAGTTCTCGTCCCGGGACAGGGGGCTGGCCGAACACCGGGGAGCTGTTTTTT.

This clonotype was found a few times. The rearrangement links TRBV6-6 to TRBJ2-1; D uncertain. Germline V gives CDR1 MNHNY, CDR2 SVGAGI (reference sequence). V dropped 5 bases and J dropped 8 bases, with 13 bases sitting between them. The CDR3 is made up of 13 amino acids. CDR3 protein: CASSPTSTHEQFF. For the CDR3, the DNA is TGTGCCAGCAGTCCGACTTCAACCCATGAGCAGTTCTTC.